The subject of this entry is one T cell receptor beta chain. There is no known antigen for this receptor. Per-base qualities were not stored, and no clone one base away is much larger. The data derive from a study of cytomegalovirus exposure and HLA in healthy donors (dated by TCRdb to about 2017). Looking at the study overall: An earlier analysis of 587 of the donors reported 276 Gb of sequence data and 117 million unique TCR beta sequences obtained from roughly 180 million T cells. An early release that covered about 600 HLA-typed donors contained around 300 gigabases of sequencing data and some 87 million unique TCR sequences. Of the 300 to 400 genotyped donors, roughly 85% fell in the genetic ancestry cluster associated with self-reported Caucasian donors. The study aimed to test whether signatures of past pathogen exposure could be identified by cataloging public T cell receptors. Using immunosequencing, the study profiled T cell repertoires from 500 to 800 subjects and related those repertoires to cytomegalovirus serostatus. In addition to the first cohort of 666 subjects, a separate validation cohort of approximately 120 different subjects was used. The study combined high-throughput TCR immunosequencing, statistical association of individual TCRs with disease status, and machine learning to predict cytomegalovirus infection status. To study patterns of TCR occurrence, a later analysis re-analyzed previously published TCR beta repertoires from 666 donors and added high-resolution HLA genotyping. Rather than drawing on any new phenotypic data, the later analysis identified candidate immune exposures from TCR beta sequences and the way those sequences occurred across donors. An earlier analysis of approximately 630 of the donors applied high-throughput TCR beta sequencing to assess whether each TCR beta V gene segment acted as functional or pseudogenic. Donor age, sex, ethnicity and CMV serostatus were compiled together with the repertoire data. Genome-wide SNP genotypes for about 55% of the 666 donors were used in a later genetic analysis, which treated that subset as a discovery cohort. All discovery cohort repertoires had been generated on a single sequencing platform. Both class I and class II loci were covered by HLA typing, at four-digit resolution. Typing coverage varied by locus: about 620-640 donors for A, B, C, DRB1 and DQB1; 522 for DQA1; around 610 for DPA1; around 490 for DPB1. Four or five DR-DQ haplotypes were handled as single units for association and clustering because linkage in the cohort was strong. Among approximately 370 genotyped donors of the cohort, an average of around 250,000 unique TCR beta nucleotide sequences was sequenced per donor, of which about 18% were non-productive. The paper as a whole reports these results and caveats: In an earlier analysis of about 550 of the donors, most TCR beta V segments were observed in productive rearrangements about 87% or about 30% of the time, broadly matching IMGT annotations. The study gave a list of under 200 TCR beta chains associated with cytomegalovirus. Because HLA typing was missing for some donors at each locus, association tests included only the typed subset. The only immune exposure information available for the cohort was CMV serostatus. A later analysis associated some 17,000 TCR beta sequences with specific HLA alleles at a false discovery rate of 0.05. In a later analysis, HLA-associated TCR beta chains showed more clonal expansion and lower generation probabilities than non-associated chains that were equally common. In a later analysis, TCR association rates were found to vary across HLA loci, with the most associated TCRs seen for DRB1 alleles and the fewest for HLA-C alleles. A later analysis reported that several top co-occurrence clusters appeared linked to parvovirus B19, influenza, CMV and Epstein-Barr virus. Strong co-occurrence of HLA alleles, especially DR and DQ, made assigning TCR associations to individual alleles difficult. A later genetic analysis associated a missense DCLRE1C variant with V-gene and J-gene trimming of TCR beta chains, and an independent cohort replicated the association. Presence/absence analyses assumed roughly uniform sequencing depth across donors, an assumption that may not hold. Cytomegalovirus status was reported to be diagnosed by the classifier with high specificity and sensitivity in both the original and validation cohorts. According to a later genetic analysis, donors in an Asian-associated ancestry cluster had fewer N-insertions in productive TCRs than the approximately 630-donor mean. A few of the identified cytomegalovirus-associated TCR beta chains were confirmed in vitro to be specific for cytomegalovirus antigens. A further reported finding was that TCR beta sequences accurately predicted the HLA-A and HLA-B alleles for most subjects in the first cohort. The earlier analysis of about 600 of the donors excluded 15 to 20 rarely observed V segments, including chromosome 9 orphons, because counts were too low. The sequencing pipeline was judged likely to have produced a cluster of highly shared sequence variants as a technical artifact. A later analysis found that most CMV-associated TCR beta chains appeared HLA-restricted, with HLA associations seemingly driven largely by CMV exposure. While some public TCRs were present in many individuals, most TCR sequences turned up only very rarely across donors. Some IMGT-functional V segments, including TRBV6-2 and TRBV6-3, could not be distinguished by the 87-base-pair reads and were therefore excluded. Correlated functional status among segregating V segments might reflect linkage disequilibrium, but an unknown experimental factor could not be ruled out. This cohort had only TCR beta chains sequenced, and the lack of alpha or paired-chain data limited which features could be detected. The authors suggested that the approach could potentially be generalized to other disease states and immunological phenotypes.

Receptors were amplified or captured by the immunoSEQ multiplex PCR assay. For the multiplex PCR, a mixture combining 60 forward primers for TCR Vbeta segments and 13 reverse primers for TCR Jbeta segments was used. Amplification of the CDR3 region of rearranged TCR beta genes was performed with a multiplex PCR assay on genomic DNA. On the Illumina HiSeq System, the amplified TCR beta libraries were sequenced as 87-base-pair reads. Regarding the original processing steps: A later analysis tallied around 82 million unique TCR beta chains across the 666 repertoires, and roughly 11 million of those chains were shared by two or more donors. To remove PCR and sequencing errors, raw reads were error-corrected and collapsed into unique sequences using a nearest-neighbor algorithm that merged closely related sequences. V, D and J gene segments were assigned by aligning CDR3 sequences to IMGT reference sequences. For a sequence to be retained, a match of at least six nucleotides to both a V gene segment and a J gene segment was required. A rearrangement counted as productive if the CDR3 had no stop codons and remained in frame with V and J, and every other rearrangement counted as non-productive. Following IMGT convention, CDR3 was defined as the stretch from the second conserved V-encoded cysteine up to the conserved J-encoded phenylalanine. Sequences without an unambiguous match to a single V gene segment were excluded from the earlier analysis of several hundred of the donors. An earlier analysis of approximately 590 of the donors called V segments functional above 56.7% productive rearrangements and segregating when the between-donor standard deviation exceeded 5%. A statistical classification framework was built to diagnose cytomegalovirus status from the catalog of TCR beta chain sequences. A later analysis assigned V and J genes by comparing TCR nucleotide sequences with IMGT/GENE-DB human TR gene sequences. A later analysis assigned CDR3 sequences and most-parsimonious VDJ recombination scenarios with the TCRdist pipeline. In a later analysis, each TCR beta chain was defined by its CDR3 amino acid sequence together with its V-gene family, and reads without a unique V-gene family were excluded. To address suspected cross-contamination and a sequencing artifact, a later analysis removed roughly 580 highly shared, low-generation-probability nucleotide sequences. In a later analysis, a clonal expansion index for each public chain was calculated from normalized within-repertoire ranks of inferred template counts. Generation probabilities in a later analysis came from a VDJ recombination model fitted to out-of-frame rearrangements, and those results were checked against IGoR. In a later analysis, TCR-TCR, TCR-HLA and TCR-CMV co-occurrence was scored with hypergeometric tests, and a repertoire-size bias correction was applied to TCR pairs. To estimate false discovery rates, a later analysis permuted the HLA or CMV assignments 20 times. In a later analysis, co-occurring TCRs were grouped using DBSCAN, and TCRdist sequence similarity was added for clustering within HLA-allele-positive subsets. For co-occurrence clustering, repertoires with fewer than 30,000 or more than 120,000 public chains were excluded, along with four or five repertoires with anomalous nucleotide sharing. As stored in TCRdb, this immuneACCESS dataset retains in-frame rearrangements with V and J assigned. A fraction of the clones does not appear; measured against another copy, unresolved V genes explain less than half of the discrepancy, and the remainder lacks a known reason. Clonal size and the V and J genes are those of that table, whereas D and trimming came from the DNA. The sample yields fewer than 150,000 clones; around 80% were counted once. Clones ranked in the top ten supply 5.1% of the sample.

In total, fewer than 750 healthy bone marrow donors made up the cohort. Cohort members were all nominally healthy when sampled, although unrecorded immune exposures were likely present. The donor was CMV seronegative and was included in the group of 352 seronegative cohort members. A peripheral blood sample was provided by each donor, and peripheral blood mononuclear cells were used for TCR beta sequencing. The Qiagen DNeasy Blood Extraction Kit was used to extract genomic DNA from the blood cell samples. The junction carries 10 bases between V and J, which are trimmed by 2 bases and 3 bases respectively. The CDR3 has 14 amino acids, counting the end cysteine and phenylalanine. Only the CDR3 DNA stays, 42 bases, in frame from base 1. CDR1 and CDR2 (SGHAT, FQNNGV) derive from the germline V gene.

This receptor was identified in a male donor in good health and CMV-seronegative. The rearrangement combines TRBV11-2 with TRBJ2-5; the D gene remains uncertain. Sequenced input: PBMCs. In nucleotides, the sequence is TGTGCCAGCAGCTTAACTGGGCAGGAAGAGACCCAGTACTTC. It codes for CASSLTGQEETQYF.